Below, 26 T cell receptor beta chains from the same sample are listed, as sequenced in a study of T cells in Graves' hyperthyroidism and ophthalmopathy. Amplified TCR beta CDR3 regions came from RNA transcripts. RT-PCR in the first round (using the HTBI primer set) targeted the TCR CDR3. TCRdb reanalysed the multiplex PCR reads using MiXCR and keeps one entry per CDR3 protein. The sample has 700,000 to 950,000 distinct CDR3 sequences; around 40% are singletons. Sequenced: blood. The receptors were sampled from a woman aged 40 to 50 with Graves' hyperthyroidism.

The V gene is TRBV5-8, the J gene TRBJ1-6; possible D gene TRBD1, 5 bases. This CDR3 comprises 13 residues. Germline loops: CDR1 SGHTS, CDR2 YDEGEE. V lost 2 bases and J 12 bases, leaving 12 bases between the germline ends. In DNA, the CDR3 is TGTGCCAGCAGCTTAGGCCGGGGGAAACCCCTCCACTTT. It translates to CASSLGRGKPLHF.

Only a few counts were recorded for this clonotype. The chain uses TRBV20-1 and TRBJ2-1, with 8 bases matching TRBD2. This CDR3 region has 15 residues. V was pared by 3 bases and J by 6 bases, with 10 bases of the junction left unmatched. Per the germline V gene, CDR1 is DFQATT and CDR2 is SNEGSKA (reference sequence). DNA for the CDR3: TGCAGTGCTAGCGGGAGGGCCTCTACGGGCAATGAGCAGTTCTTC. Translated, it gives CSASGRASTGNEQFF.

Of note for this clonotype: It may be a read error: a sequence one base away is much more abundant. V is TRBV2 and J is TRBJ1-6; 7 nucleotides align to TRBD1. This CDR3 region has 17 residues. Germline V gene sequence: CDR1 SNHLY, CDR2 FYNNEI. The CDR3 region is CAGSPRQGSSYNSPLHF. CDR3 sequence (DNA): TGTGCCGGCAGTCCTCGACAGGGCAGCTCCTATAATTCACCCCTCCACTTT.

This clonotype was detected ten times or more. The V gene is TRBV25-1, the J gene TRBJ2-7; D possibly corresponds to TRBD1 (6 bases). The V end lost 1 base, the J end lost 12 bases, and 10 bases lay between the germline ends. This CDR3 comprises 11 residues. CDR1 is MGHDK and CDR2 is SYGVNS in the germline V gene. The CDR3 DNA reads as TGTGCCAGCAGTGAATTAACAGGGTGGTACTTC. As protein: CASSELTGWYF.

In this sample, this clonotype turned up a few times. This chain connects TRBV6-1 to TRBJ2-7; TRBD2 aligns across 9 bases. J gave up 4 bases and V 6 bases, and 10 bases lay outside the gene matches. The germline V gene has CDR1 MNHNS and CDR2 SASEGT. This CDR3 has 15 residues. The CDR3, as DNA: TGTGCCAGCAGCAGGAAGGGCGGGGGGGAGTACGAGCAGTACTTC. Amino acid sequence: CASSRKGGGEYEQYF.

This clonotype was counted at least ten times. The chain is built from TRBV4-1 and TRBJ2-5, with 10 bases that match TRBD1. CDR3 size: 14 residues. Germline loops: CDR1 MGHRA, CDR2 YSYEKL. V dropped 1 base and J dropped 4; count of bases not matched to a gene: 0. The CDR3 sequence: CASSQGQGAETQYF. The CDR3 DNA follows: TGCGCCAGCAGCCAAGGACAGGGGGCAGAGACCCAGTACTTC.

The J gene is TRBJ2-7, the V gene TRBV27; D is ambiguous. The V and J ends lost 7 bases and 2 bases respectively, with 9 bases between them. Germline CDR1 is MNHEY and CDR2 is SMNVEV (reference sequence). The CDR3 runs to 12 residues. Here the CDR3 reads CASTDTAYEQYF. The CDR3 DNA is TGTGCCAGCACTGATACCGCCTACGAGCAGTACTTC.

This clonotype was counted only a few times. One end of the junction fails to match germline, which may point to a read error. The chain recombines TRBV7-2 with TRBJ2-7; D may be TRBD1 (5 bases). The CDR3 runs to 15 residues. Germline V gene lookup returns CDR1 SGHTA and CDR2 FQGNSA. In DNA, the CDR3 is TGCGCCAGCAGCCAAGAGTATATTCAGGGCCACGAGCAGTACTTC. It specifies CASSQEYIQGHEQYF. The full variable domain, completed using reference TRBV7-2 and TRBJ2-7, is GAGVSQSPSNKVTEKGKDVELRCDPISGHTALYWYRQSLGQGLEFLIYFQGNSAPDKSGLPSDRFSAERTGGSVSTLTIQRTQQEDSAVYLCASSQEYIQGHEQYFGPGTRLTVT.

Written as DNA, the CDR3 is TGTGCCAGCAGTGAGAGGGCCAACGTCCTGACTTTC. Its protein product is CASSERANVLTF. The chain is built from TRBV2 and TRBJ2-6; D remains ambiguous. Germline values: CDR1 SNHLY, CDR2 FYNNEI. Between the trimmed V and J ends, which lost 3 bases and 5 bases, there was a span of 2 bases. The CDR3 is 12 residues long.

In its sample, this clonotype was seen many times. The rearrangement uses TRBV7-2 and TRBJ2-2; D might be TRBD1 (6 bases). The CDR3 covers 18 residues. Germline CDR1 SGHTA, CDR2 FQGNSA. Trimming shortened V by 5 bases and J by 1 base, and 20 bases separated the two germline ends. DNA of the CDR3: TGTGCCAGCAGCGTCAAGCGGCTCCTAGGGGGGAACACCGGGGAGCTGTTTTTT. As protein: CASSVKRLLGGNTGELFF.

This clonotype occurred many times. V is TRBV6-5 and J is TRBJ1-2; 7 nucleotides match TRBD1. This CDR3 contains 13 residues. Looked up from germline, CDR1 is MNHEY and CDR2 is SVGAGI. V shed 6 bases and J 7 bases; nucleotides not matched to a gene: 8. The chain's CDR3 is CASSYLRQGGYTF. CDR3 nucleotides: TGTGCCAGCAGCTACCTACGACAGGGTGGCTACACCTTC.

The genes are TRBV20-1 and TRBJ1-2; 7 bases fit TRBD1. The CDR3 consists of 12 residues. After removal of 6 bases from V and 4 bases from J, the junction contained 5 bases not matched to a gene. Germline V gene lookup returns CDR1 DFQATT and CDR2 SNEGSKA (reference sequence). The CDR3 DNA reads as TGCAGTGCACCTCCAGGGGGCTATGGCTACACCTTC. Protein product: CSAPPGGYGYTF.

In this sample, this clonotype turned up a few times. This rearrangement joins TRBV25-1 to TRBJ1-4; 12 nucleotides match TRBD1. Trimming took 4 bases from V and 7 from J; bases not matched to a gene: 4. The CDR3 is 15 amino acids. Germline V gene lookup returns CDR1 MGHDK and CDR2 SYGVNS. Here the CDR3 reads CASSARDRGREKLFF. CDR3 in DNA: TGTGCCAGCAGTGCTAGGGACAGGGGGCGTGAAAAACTGTTTTTT.

A few counts support this clonotype. The V call is TRBV20-1, the J call TRBJ2-5; 9 bases agree with TRBD2. Trimming at V came to 4 bases and at J to 1 base, leaving 7 bases not matched to a gene. This CDR3 is 15 amino acids long. Germline lookup yields CDR1 DFQATT and CDR2 SNEGSKA (reference sequence). The CDR3 loop is CSAIYSGGRQETQYF. The DNA for the CDR3 is TGCAGTGCTATTTATAGCGGGGGCCGCCAAGAGACCCAGTACTTC.

Turning to this clonotype: The junction does not match germline at one end; this may be a read error. The genes are TRBV6-5 and TRBJ1-4, with D perhaps matching TRBD1 (5 bases). Germline V lookup: CDR1 MNHEY, CDR2 SVGAGI. CDR3 length: 15 residues. CDR3: CAISYSTGDHEKLFF. CDR3 nucleotides: TGTGCCATCAGTTACTCGACGGGGGACCATGAAAAACTGTTTTTT.

The chain uses TRBV2 and TRBJ1-5, with D possibly being TRBD1 (5 bases). The CDR3 is 14 residues long. V lost 1 base to trimming and J lost 6 bases, with 10 bases between them. CDR1 and CDR2 from the germline V gene are SNHLY and FYNNEI. The DNA for the CDR3 is TGTGCCAGCAGTGAAGAGGGGCACCTTCAGCCCCAGCATTTT. This translates into CASSEEGHLQPQHF.

Many counts were recorded for this clonotype. The chain employs TRBV10-3 and TRBJ1-1; D call uncertain. Germline V gives CDR1 ENHRY, CDR2 SYGVKD. CDR3 length: 12 residues. V lost 8 bases, J lost 4 bases, and 11 bases lay in between. The CDR3 loop reads CAIAPWGTEAFF. The CDR3 DNA sequence: TGTGCCATCGCCCCGTGGGGCACTGAAGCTTTCTTT.

In its sample, this clonotype was seen a few times. The chain is built from TRBV20-1 and TRBJ1-6, with D unclear. Germline assignment: CDR1 DFQATT and CDR2 SNEGSKA (reference sequence). The CDR3 totals 16 residues. Trimming shortened V by 0 bases and J by 2 bases, and 11 bases separated the two germline ends. CDR3 sequence reads: CSAREAGNPYNSPLHF. Written as DNA, the CDR3 is TGCAGTGCTAGAGAGGCGGGGAACCCCTATAATTCACCCCTCCACTTT.

This clonotype was picked up many times. J is TRBJ1-2 and V is TRBV2; 7 nucleotides align to TRBD1. V lost 1 base and J lost 7; bases outside the gene matches: 3. The CDR3 spans 13 residues. The germline gives CDR1 SNHLY, CDR2 FYNNEI. This CDR3 reads CASSEEEGAGYTF. In DNA form, the CDR3 reads TGTGCCAGCAGTGAAGAGGAGGGGGCTGGCTACACCTTC.

The sample holds a few counts of this clonotype. This chain uses TRBV5-1 with TRBJ1-2; possible D gene TRBD1, 6 bases. V was cut by 2 bases and J by 2 bases, with 13 bases left in between. The CDR3 spans 15 residues. Germline CDR1 and CDR2: SGHRS and YFSETQ. The chain's CDR3 is CASSFGGDKNYGYTF. CDR3 sequence (DNA): TGCGCCAGCAGCTTTGGAGGGGACAAGAACTATGGCTACACCTTC.

The genes are TRBV5-6 and TRBJ1-1; D possibly corresponds to TRBD1 (6 bases). Trimming took off 6 bases at V and 6 bases at J, with 18 bases between the two ends. Germline V gives CDR1 SGHDT, CDR2 YYEEEE. The CDR3 has 14 amino acids. In nucleotides, the CDR3 is TGTGCCAGCAAGGTTGGTAGGACAGCCCCTGAAGCTTTCTTT. The encoded protein is CASKVGRTAPEAFF.

The sample holds many counts of this clonotype. At one end, the junction sequence differs from germline, possibly due to a read error. V and J are TRBV2 and TRBJ1-3; D not resolved. The CDR3 totals 13 residues. Germline CDR1 SNHLY, CDR2 FYNNEI. CDR3 protein: CASTEFSGNTIYF. The DNA of the CDR3 is TGTGCCAGCACTGAATTCTCTGGAAACACCATATATTTT.

This clonotype was seen many times. The rearrangement joins TRBV20-1 to TRBJ1-4; D not resolved. CDR1 is DFQATT, CDR2 SNEGSKA, per germline (reference sequence). The CDR3 runs 13 residues. V was trimmed by 4 bases and J by 5 bases, leaving 11 bases between them. CDR3 nucleotide sequence: TGCAGTGCTAACACGTACAGAAATGAAAAACTGTTTTTT. Protein: CSANTYRNEKLFF.

This clonotype has ten or more counts. The chain has TRBV25-1 and TRBJ1-6; D is uncertain. The CDR3 has 15 residues. V was shortened by 1 base and J by 6 bases, with 10 bases between the two germline ends. Germline V CDR1 and CDR2: MGHDK, SYGVNS. CDR3 residues: CASSELWFGNSPLHF. CDR3 in DNA: TGTGCCAGCAGTGAATTGTGGTTCGGTAATTCACCCCTCCACTTT.

This clonotype was counted many times. This chain joins TRBV6-5 and TRBJ1-2; the D is unclear. Germline V gene lookup returns CDR1 MNHEY and CDR2 SVGAGI. V was clipped by 0 bases and J by 1 base, with 3 bases between them. This CDR3 is 13 amino acids long. DNA of the CDR3: TGTGCCAGCAGTTACTCCAGTAACTATGGCTACACCTTC. This encodes CASSYSSNYGYTF.

As concerns this clonotype: This may be a read error, as it is one base from a much larger clone. The V and J genes are TRBV10-2 and TRBJ1-1; 12 bases map to TRBD1. Germline CDR1 WSHSY, CDR2 SAAADI. The CDR3 extends over 14 amino acids. The CDR3 DNA sequence: TGTGCCAGCCGGGACAGGGGGCTCTACACTGAAGCTTTGTTT. The encoded protein is CASRDRGLYTEALF.